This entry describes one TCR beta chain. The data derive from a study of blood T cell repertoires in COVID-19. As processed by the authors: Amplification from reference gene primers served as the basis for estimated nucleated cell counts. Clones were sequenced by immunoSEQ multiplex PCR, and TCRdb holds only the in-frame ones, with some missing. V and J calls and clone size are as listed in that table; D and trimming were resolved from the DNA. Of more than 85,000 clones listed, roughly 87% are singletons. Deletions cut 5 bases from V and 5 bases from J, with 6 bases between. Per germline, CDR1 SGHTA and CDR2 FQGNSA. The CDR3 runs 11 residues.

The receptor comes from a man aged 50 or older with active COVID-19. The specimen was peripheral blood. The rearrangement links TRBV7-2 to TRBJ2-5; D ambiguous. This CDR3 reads CASSPGETQYF. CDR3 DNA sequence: TGTGCCAGCAGCCCCGGGGAGACCCAGTACTTC.